A single sample is the source of the 15 T cell receptor beta chains below, sequenced in a study of metastatic and nonmetastatic thyroid tumors. MiXCR reprocessed the PCR reads for TCRdb. Among approximately 7,800 clones listed, around 30% were seen once. Ahead of thyroid surgery, no patient had received treatment of any kind. The material sequenced was tumor tissue. Source of these receptors: a male donor with papillary thyroid cancer or a benign thyroid nodule (not recorded which). Some clones in this sample may be carry-over from other donors' samples.

This clone was observed a few times. This sequence joins TRBV2 and TRBJ1-2; maybe TRBD1 (5 bases). The CDR3 runs 14 residues. V was cut by 7 bases and J by 0 bases, with 12 bases left in between. The germline V gene encodes CDR1 SNHLY and CDR2 FYNNEI. The CDR3, as DNA: TGTGCCAGCAATAGGGACCGAACTAACTATGGCTACACCTTC. As protein: CASNRDRTNYGYTF. The variable domain in full, completed from reference TRBV2 and TRBJ1-2, reads EPEVTQTPSHQVTQMGQEVILRCVPISNHLYFYWYRQILGQKVEFLVSFYNNEISEKSEIFDDQFSVERPDGSNFTLKIRSTKLEDSAMYFCASNRDRTNYGYTFGSGTRLTVV.

This clone was seen more than once but under ten times. The rearrangement links TRBV9 to TRBJ2-2; D not resolved. The CDR3 runs to 14 residues. With 1 base removed from V and 5 bases from J, the gap between germline ends came to 9 bases. In germline, CDR1 is SGDLS, CDR2 YYNGEE. The CDR3 DNA is TGTGCCAGCAGCGTATTCAAGGTTACCGGGGAGCTGTTTTTT. Its translation: CASSVFKVTGELFF.

This clone is labeled as medium-sized (0.01 to 0.1%). The CDR3 loop reads CASRLAGESNEQFF. The CDR3 DNA reads as TGTGCCAGTCGTTTAGCGGGAGAGAGCAATGAGCAGTTCTTC. The genes are TRBV6-1 and TRBJ2-1; 9 nucleotides agree with TRBD2. Looked up from germline, CDR1 is MNHNS and CDR2 is SASEGT. V gave up 9 bases and J gave up 6 bases; unmatched junction bases: 9. There are 14 residues in the CDR3.

A few counts support this clone. The rearrangement uses TRBV6-2 or TRBV6-3 and TRBJ1-5; D ambiguous. V was pared by 0 bases and J by 6 bases, with 12 bases between. The CDR3 is made up of 15 amino acids. Germline CDR1 reads MNHEY; CDR2 reads SVGEGT. The CDR3 bases are TGTGCCAGCAGTTACTCGGCAGGAGGTACTCAGCCCCAGCATTTT. This encodes CASSYSAGGTQPQHF.

Only a few counts were recorded for this clone. V gene TRBV19 combines with J gene TRBJ2-6; D not resolved. Looked up from germline, CDR1 is LNHDA and CDR2 is SQIVND (reference sequence). V was shortened by 8 bases and J by 0 bases, with 14 bases between the two germline ends. The length of the CDR3 is 16 residues. The CDR3 here is CASGRFFTSGANVLTF. In nucleotides, the CDR3 is TGTGCCAGTGGCAGGTTCTTCACCTCTGGGGCCAACGTCCTGACTTTC.

This clone was detected once. The chain combines TRBV6-1 with TRBJ2-5; 10 nucleotides align to TRBD1. The CDR3 has 13 residues. CDR1 is MNHNS, CDR2 SASEGT, per germline. V dropped 8 bases and J dropped 4; count of bases not matched to a gene: 4. The CDR3 reads CASRRDRGETQYF. The CDR3 DNA is TGTGCCAGCCGGAGGGACAGGGGAGAGACCCAGTACTTC.

This clone is medium-sized. The chain joins TRBV5-1 to TRBJ1-3, with no clear D. Germline V CDR1 and CDR2: SGHRS, YFSETQ. The CDR3 length is 15 residues. Trimming cost V 1 base and J 0 bases, with 8 bases left between them. As DNA, the CDR3 is TGCGCCAGCAGCTTGTATTCCGGCTCTGGAAACACCATATATTTT. Protein sequence: CASSLYSGSGNTIYF.

J is TRBJ1-1 and V is TRBV20-1; 10 nucleotides line up with TRBD1. Losses at the gene ends were 6 bases for V and 5 bases for J; bases not matched to a gene: 9. Germline V gene lookup returns CDR1 DFQATT and CDR2 SNEGSKA (reference sequence). The length of the CDR3 is 14 residues. In DNA form, the CDR3 reads TGCAGTGCCCTGACAGGGGGCGCAGGGACTGAAGCTTTCTTT. Protein sequence: CSALTGGAGTEAFF.

This clone was detected many times. The V and J genes are TRBV29-1 and TRBJ2-5; D ambiguous. This CDR3 is built from 12 residues. V was cut by 5 bases and J by 1 base, with 8 bases left in between. Germline CDR1 reads SQVTM; CDR2 reads ANQGSEA. The CDR3 is CSVRASQETQYF. Written as DNA, the CDR3 is TGCAGCGTTAGAGCTAGCCAAGAGACCCAGTACTTC.

This chain uses TRBV2 with TRBJ2-6; unclear D gene. Germline assignment: CDR1 SNHLY and CDR2 FYNNEI. The length of the CDR3 is 13 residues. V was trimmed by 8 bases and J by 0 bases, leaving 5 bases between them. CDR3 nucleotides: TGTGCCAGCGGTCTCTCTGGGGCCAACGTCCTGACTTTC. This sequence encodes CASGLSGANVLTF. Looking up the rest from reference TRBV2 and TRBJ2-6 gives the full variable domain: EPEVTQTPSHQVTQMGQEVILRCVPISNHLYFYWYRQILGQKVEFLVSFYNNEISEKSEIFDDQFSVERPDGSNFTLKIRSTKLEDSAMYFCASGLSGANVLTFGAGSRLTVL.

The gene calls are TRBV28 and TRBJ1-2, with 9 bases identical to TRBD1. This CDR3 is 13 amino acids long. Germline CDR1 reads MDHEN; CDR2 reads SYDVKM. Trimming cost V 5 bases and J 5 bases; bases outside gene matches: 3. DNA for the CDR3: TGTGCCAGCAGTCCGACAGGGGGATATGGCTACACCTTC. Amino acid sequence: CASSPTGGYGYTF.

The chain joins TRBV29-1 to TRBJ2-3, with TRBD1 identical over 9 bases. Germline assignment: CDR1 SQVTM and CDR2 ANQGSEA. Trimming took 7 bases from V and 5 from J; bases not matched to a gene: 7. CDR3 length equals 13 residues. In nucleotides, the CDR3 is TGCAGCGCTACGCGACAGGGGGGAGATACGCAGTATTTT. Translated: CSATRQGGDTQYF.

V is TRBV12-3 or TRBV12-4 and J is TRBJ1-6; no reliable D call. The CDR3 sequence is 13 residues long. V lost 5 bases and J lost 13, with 15 bases in between. CDR3 amino acids: CASSIGQARPLHF. CDR3 nucleotide sequence: TGTGCCAGCAGTATAGGGCAGGCCAGGCCCCTCCACTTT.

This chain connects TRBV4-1 to TRBJ1-5; maybe TRBD1 (6 bases). The CDR3 runs to 14 residues. V lost 3 bases to trimming and J lost 5 bases, with 11 bases between them. The germline gives CDR1 MGHRA, CDR2 YSYEKL. The CDR3 region has the DNA TGCGCCAGCAGCCAGGTAGGGGGGGATCAGCCCCAGCATTTT. Protein: CASSQVGGDQPQHF.

J is TRBJ1-6 and V is TRBV11-2, with D unresolved. This CDR3 has 13 residues. Germline-derived CDR1 and CDR2 are SGHAT and FQNNGV. Trimming pared 1 base from V and 11 bases from J, leaving 9 bases between. The CDR3 loop reads CASSLVPWTPLHF. DNA of the CDR3: TGTGCCAGCAGCTTAGTTCCCTGGACACCCCTCCACTTT.